These 2 T cell receptor beta chains were all obtained from the same sample, sequenced in a study of cytotoxic CD8 clonotypes in ibrutinib-treated CLL. Sequencing used immunoSEQ multiplex PCR; TCRdb keeps in-frame clones, though not all of them. This sample has roughly 63,000 clones, with 57% found just once. The specimen was PBMCs, collected after 12 months of ibrutinib treatment. These receptors came from a human donor with chronic lymphocytic leukemia.

V usage is TRBV10-2 and J usage is TRBJ2-3; no clear D gene. The CDR3 length is 12 residues. V lost 5 bases and J 4 bases, leaving 7 bases between the germline ends. Germline CDR1 reads WSHSY; CDR2 reads SAAADI. In DNA form, the CDR3 reads TGCGCCAGCAGTCCTAACTCAGATACGCAGTATTTT. Protein sequence: CASSPNSDTQYF.

The chain has TRBV6-1 and TRBJ1-4; D is undetermined. The CDR3 is made up of 15 amino acids. The V gene lost 7 bases and the J gene lost 8 bases, with 20 bases spanning the gap. CDR1 and CDR2 (germline): MNHNS, SASEGT. CDR3 protein: CASTPRSPAQEKLFF. In DNA, the CDR3 is TGTGCCAGCACCCCCCGCAGCCCCGCCCAAGAAAAACTGTTTTTT.